This entry lists 2 T cell receptor beta chains sequenced from one sample in a study of vaccination effects on CD4 cells after COVID-19. Pools of viral peptides were used by the ViraFEST assay to expand antigen-specific CD4+ T cells ahead of sequencing. The culture ran for under eleven days, and then CD4+ T cells were isolated. Nucleocapsid antibodies stayed negative before and after vaccination, showing no earlier SARS-CoV-2 infection. Data came from immunoSEQ multiplex PCR; TCRdb stores just in-frame clones and leaves some out. Here the sample spans tens of thousands of clones, around three quarters being singletons. These receptors' targets are unknown. Sequencing used CD4+ T cells from PBMCs cultured with HCoV-NL63 spike peptides, obtained before COVID-19 vaccination. The receptors here all came from a human donor who received a COVID-19 vaccine.

CDR3: CASSRALNQPQHF. Here the CDR3 DNA reads TGTGCCAGCAGTCGGGCACTCAATCAGCCCCAGCATTTT. The rearrangement links TRBV3-1 (or the pseudogene TRBV3-2) to TRBJ1-5; D is ambiguous. Germline values: CDR1 LGHDT, CDR2 YNNKEL (reference sequence). V was cut by 6 bases and J by 3 bases, with 9 bases left in between. CDR3 length equals 13 residues.

The rearrangement joins TRBV30 to TRBJ1-6, with TRBD1 identical over 9 bases. V shed 1 base and J 9 bases; nucleotides not matched to a gene: 7. Germline V lookup: CDR1 GTSNPN, CDR2 SVGIG (reference sequence). The CDR3 extends over 15 amino acids. CDR3 DNA: TGTGCCTGGAGTGCCTCGACAGGGGGGGGTTCACCCCTCCACTTT. As protein: CAWSASTGGGSPLHF.